These 12 T cell receptor beta chains originate from one sample sequenced in a study of T cells in localized non-small cell lung cancer. Data came from immunoSEQ multiplex PCR; TCRdb stores just in-frame clones and leaves some out. The sample lists about 59,000 clones; about 90% were seen once. The sequenced sample was peripheral blood, obtained before any cancer treatment. These receptors were obtained from a man between 35 and 75 years old with stage I squamous cell lung carcinoma.

This clone was found once. CDR3 sequence: CASSVGGPWEQYF. The CDR3 DNA sequence: TGTGCCAGCAGTGTCGGGGGCCCGTGGGAGCAGTACTTC. The V and J genes are TRBV2 and TRBJ2-7; D could derive from TRBD1 or TRBD2 (6 bases each). The CDR3 has 13 residues. Germline loops: CDR1 SNHLY, CDR2 FYNNEI. V was shortened by 4 bases and J by 7 bases, with 14 bases between the two germline ends.

V usage is TRBV7-6 and J usage is TRBJ2-7; 7 bases are shared with TRBD1. CDR1 and CDR2 (germline): SGHVS, FNYEAQ. The length of the CDR3 is 14 residues. The J segment lost 5 bases and the V segment lost 4 bases, leaving 8 bases of the junction unmatched. CDR3 sequence reads: CASSSRQGRHEQYF. The CDR3 region has the DNA TGTGCCAGCAGCTCAAGACAGGGAAGGCACGAGCAGTACTTC. The full variable domain, its missing parts supplied by reference TRBV7-6 and TRBJ2-7, is GAGVSQSPRYKVTKRGQDVALRCDPISGHVSLYWYRQALGQGPEFLTYFNYEAQQDKSGLPNDRFSAERPEGSISTLTIQRTEQRDSAMYRCASSSRQGRHEQYFGPGTRLTVT.

This chain connects TRBV7-3 to TRBJ2-1; 9 bases agree with TRBD2. Losses at the gene ends were 3 bases for V and 8 bases for J; bases not matched to a gene: 5. This CDR3 is built from 14 residues. Germline CDR1 and CDR2: SGHTA and FQGTGA. CDR3 nucleotides: TGTGCCAGCAGCTTCGATAGCGGGAGCCATGAGCAGTTCTTC. Protein product: CASSFDSGSHEQFF.

The CDR3 sequence: CASSYSSLSSEQYF. The CDR3 DNA reads TGTGCCAGCAGTTACTCGAGCCTGTCAAGCGAGCAGTACTTC. This sequence joins TRBV6-5 and TRBJ2-7, with no clear D. Trimming shortened V by 0 bases and J by 6 bases, and 12 bases separated the two germline ends. The CDR3 covers 14 residues. Germline V gene sequence: CDR1 MNHEY, CDR2 SVGAGI.

Comment on this clone: Different DNA sequences within this sample yield the same CDR3. The chain employs TRBV5-1 and TRBJ1-3, with D possibly matching TRBD1 (6 bases). The CDR3 covers 14 residues. Trimming cost V 0 bases and J 4 bases, with 8 bases left between them. Per the germline V gene, CDR1 is SGHRS and CDR2 is YFSETQ. Here the CDR3 DNA reads TGCGCCAGCAGCTTGGAAACAGGGGGAAACACCATATATTTT. Amino acids: CASSLETGGNTIYF.

The V gene is TRBV5-8, the J gene TRBJ1-5; the D gene is possibly TRBD1 (5 bases). Trimming shortened V by 4 bases and J by 3 bases, and 8 bases separated the two germline ends. This CDR3 is built from 13 residues. Germline-derived CDR1 and CDR2 are SGHTS and YDEGEE. In nucleotides, the CDR3 is TGTGCCAGCAGCGCAGGGTACAATCAGCCCCAGCATTTT. Translated: CASSAGYNQPQHF.

The CDR3 DNA follows: TGCGCCAGCGGACCGGGACCGAGACAAGAGACCCAGTACTTC. This encodes CASGPGPRQETQYF. The chain combines TRBV4-1 with TRBJ2-5, with D possibly being TRBD1 or TRBD2 (5 bases each). This CDR3 contains 14 residues. Germline V gene lookup returns CDR1 MGHRA and CDR2 YSYEKL. V lost 8 bases to trimming and J lost 2 bases, with 15 bases between them.

V gene TRBV4-1 combines with J gene TRBJ2-1; D is possibly TRBD2 (5 bases). Trimming shortened V by 0 bases and J by 9 bases, and 6 bases separated the two germline ends. Germline CDR1 reads MGHRA; CDR2 reads YSYEKL. The CDR3 is made up of 12 amino acids. Here the CDR3 reads CASSQDTSEQFF. In DNA, the CDR3 is TGCGCCAGCAGCCAAGATACTAGTGAGCAGTTCTTC.

Only a few counts were recorded for this clone. The chain links TRBV6-6 to TRBJ2-1; 13 bases align to TRBD2. J was trimmed by 4 bases and V by 6 bases; bases with no gene match: 3. The CDR3 is made up of 15 amino acids. Germline CDR1 reads MNHNY; CDR2 reads SVGAGI (reference sequence). The chain's CDR3 is CASSLTSGRYNEQFF. CDR3 in DNA: TGTGCCAGCAGCCTGACTAGCGGGAGGTACAATGAGCAGTTCTTC.

This chain connects TRBV7-9 to TRBJ2-7, with D perhaps matching TRBD1 or TRBD2 (7 bases each). Germline values: CDR1 SEHNR, CDR2 FQNEAQ (reference sequence). Trimming removed 3 bases from V and 1 base from J, with 16 bases in between. CDR3 length: 16 amino acids. CDR3 in amino acids: CASSFRQGGASYEQYF. In nucleotides, the CDR3 is TGTGCCAGCAGCTTCAGACAGGGAGGGGCATCCTACGAGCAGTACTTC.

The chain carries TRBV5-1 and TRBJ2-5, with 8 bases fitting TRBD1. V lost 2 bases to trimming and J lost 5 bases; unmatched junction nucleotides: 5. This CDR3 contains 14 residues. CDR1 is SGHRS and CDR2 is YFSETQ in the germline V gene. CDR3 nucleotide sequence: TGCGCCAGCAGCTTAGACAGGGGTGGGGAGACCCAGTACTTC. Amino acids: CASSLDRGGETQYF.

This clone has just one count. The rearrangement links TRBV10-2 to TRBJ2-7, with D possibly matching TRBD1 (5 bases). Germline-derived CDR1 and CDR2 are WSHSY and SAAADI. V lost 3 bases to trimming and J lost 2 bases, with 11 bases between them. CDR3 length: 14 amino acids. CDR3 loop: CASSESGITYEQYF. The CDR3 coding sequence is TGCGCCAGCAGTGAATCAGGGATCACCTACGAGCAGTACTTC.